This record covers a single TCR beta chain. Antigen unknown. These data come from a study of Ad26.COV2.S vaccination and SARS-CoV-2 variants. Study background: COV1001, an Ad26.COV2.S trial, supplied this vaccine-arm donor. Donor got 5x10^10 or 1x10^11 viral particles of Ad26.COV2.S.

The CDR3 consists of 13 residues. Looked up from germline, CDR1 is SGHRS and CDR2 is YFSETQ. Trimming took 6 bases from V and 10 from J; bases not matched to a gene: 9. Here immunoSEQ multiplex PCR was the method, and the copy in TCRdb shows in-frame clones only, minus some. The sample lists 300,000 to 350,000 clones, more than 70% seen once, with roughly 1.9% in the top ten. Whole-study results and caveats: Participants in the vaccine arm had higher spike-specific TCR breadth; placebo recipients had lower.

Treatment meaning: around 19 received Ad26.COV2.S at low or high dose, single or two shots; about five received placebo; per-sample allocation not given. Collection of samples fell on day 63 after the first vaccine or placebo injection. The sequencing used peripheral blood, collected in a trial of Ad26.COV2.S vaccine versus placebo. The chain couples TRBV5-1 to TRBJ1-4; 7 bases line up with TRBD1. The receptor comes from a person aged 18 to 59 who received the Ad26.COV2.S COVID-19 vaccine or a placebo. The DNA of the CDR3 is TGCGCCAGCACTTTAGGGGGCGAGGGAAAACTGTTTTTT. This gives the protein CASTLGGEGKLFF.